This T cell receptor beta chain is drawn from a study of T-cell reconstitution after alpha-beta-depleted transplantation in children. Findings and caveats of the study: Elevated TCRbeta diversity at day 60 was traced, in some patients, to surviving recipient T cells and thymic progenitors. Several hundred rapidly expanded clones from non-depleted graft cells reportedly supplied alpha-beta T cells about two months post-transplant. T-cell counts and diversity at one year post-transplant came mainly from newly produced T cells.

This clonotype appeared a few times. As yet, its antigen is unknown. Unique molecular identifiers were used to barcode this TCRbeta library. TCRdb analysed the PCR reads with MiXCR anew, one entry per CDR3 protein. Seen here are fewer than 700,000 distinct CDR3 sequences, 23% observed once, and the top ten hold 12% to 15%. V was clipped by 1 base and J by 2 bases, with 15 bases between them. In germline, CDR1 is DFQATT, CDR2 SNEGSKA (reference sequence). This CDR3 has 15 amino acids. Source: PBMCs, mostly from graft donor cells, taken 360 days after TCRalphabeta/CD19-depleted stem cell transplant. The gene calls are TRBV20-1 and TRBJ2-7; a possible D gene is TRBD1 (6 bases). The TCR was taken from a boy younger than two who had a stem cell transplant for acute myeloid leukemia, so the T cells may come from the graft donor. The CDR3 DNA sequence: TGCAGTGCTAGAGGCGGGCAGGGGTTTCCCTACGAGCAGTACTTC. As protein: CSARGGQGFPYEQYF.